This TCR beta chain was captured by sequencing in a study of human T cells and chemical hapten exposure. Study-wide background: Patients, a majority of them female, were diagnosed with alopecia areata, totalis or universalis.

The time point here: patch test 1, 2 weeks after DPC sensitization. Treatment specified: therapeutic diphenylcyclopropenone sensitization with weekly scalp DPC. V was shortened by 4 bases and J by 4 bases, with 16 bases between the two germline ends. CDR1 SGHRS and CDR2 YFSETQ come from the germline V gene. The CDR3 spans 15 residues. This clonotype was recorded a few times. Original data processing: A per-sample median of about 100,000 TCRs was observed, with counts ranging from about 23,224 to 690,600. MiXCR, run by TCRdb on the RACE reads, gives a single entry per CDR3 protein. In this record, the V and J calls reflect TCRdb's handling and not the investigators' own analysis. The table has around 100,000 distinct CDR3 sequences, 8% to 13% seen once.

V gene TRBV5-1 combines with J gene TRBJ2-3; D not resolved. The clonotype was recovered from a woman between 40 and 55 years old with alopecia areata. Some clones in this sample may be carry-over from other donors' samples. Here the sequenced sample was whole blood, taken in connection with sensitization to the hapten diphenylcyclopropenone (DPC). The CDR3 coding sequence is TGCGCCAGCAGCCGTGGACCATCGCAAGCAGATACGCAGTATTTT. It encodes CASSRGPSQADTQYF. Combining the CDR3 with reference TRBV5-1 and TRBJ2-3 gives the whole variable domain KAGVTQTPRYLIKTRGQQVTLSCSPISGHRSVSWYQQTPGQGLQFLFEYFSETQRNKGNFPGRFSGRQFSNSRSEMNVSTLELGDSALYLCASSRGPSQADTQYFGPGTRLTVL.